This TCR beta chain was retrieved from a study of OX40 agonist ivuxolimab in advanced cancers. On the study more broadly: Dose-escalation cases comprised hepatocellular carcinoma, melanoma, renal cell or head and neck cancer. Patients with prior anti-PD-1, anti-PD-L1 or anti-CTLA-4 therapy were eligible; 40% to 45% had some. Study conclusions and caveats: CD8+ T cells were the subset that, on average, had more expanded clones than CD4+.

On this clone: Its antigen is not identified.

Patients had blood sampled at baseline and again on cycle 4 day 1 and cycle 7 day 1. Only in-frame clones appear in the TCRdb table, and some are missing; sequencing was by immunoSEQ multiplex PCR. The top ten clones hold 8% to 9.5% of a sample with under 30,000 clones, nearly 95% of them seen once. This TCR was sampled from an adult with an advanced solid tumor such as melanoma, head and neck, liver or kidney cancer. Source: CD4+ or CD8+ T cells sorted from blood, taken in a trial of the OX40 agonist ivuxolimab.

DNA of the CDR3: TGCAGCGTTGTCCGAGGGGAGAACACCGGGGAGCTGTTTTTT. As protein: CSVVRGENTGELFF. The rearrangement joins TRBV29-1 to TRBJ2-2; D is possibly TRBD1 or TRBD2 (5 bases each). The germline V and J ends were trimmed by 4 bases and 1 base, with 10 bases remaining between them. Germline lookup yields CDR1 SQVTM and CDR2 ANQGSEA. The CDR3 totals 14 residues.